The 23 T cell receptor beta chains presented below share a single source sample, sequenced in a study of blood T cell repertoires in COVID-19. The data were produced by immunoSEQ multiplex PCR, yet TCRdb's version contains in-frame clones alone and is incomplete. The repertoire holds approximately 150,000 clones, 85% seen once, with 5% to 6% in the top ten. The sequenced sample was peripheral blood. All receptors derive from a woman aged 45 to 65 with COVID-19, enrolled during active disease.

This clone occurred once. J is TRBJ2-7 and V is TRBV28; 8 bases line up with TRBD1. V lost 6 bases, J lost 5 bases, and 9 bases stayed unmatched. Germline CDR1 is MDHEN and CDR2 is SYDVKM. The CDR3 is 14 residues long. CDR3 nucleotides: TGTGCCAGCAGGGCAGGGGGCACCTTTCACGAGCAGTACTTC. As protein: CASRAGGTFHEQYF. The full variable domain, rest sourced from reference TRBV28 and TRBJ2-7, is DVKVTQSSRYLVKRTGEKVFLECVQDMDHENMFWYRQDPGLGLRLIYFSYDVKMKEKGDIPEGYSVSREKKERFSLILESASTNQTSMYLCASRAGGTFHEQYFGPGTRLTVT.

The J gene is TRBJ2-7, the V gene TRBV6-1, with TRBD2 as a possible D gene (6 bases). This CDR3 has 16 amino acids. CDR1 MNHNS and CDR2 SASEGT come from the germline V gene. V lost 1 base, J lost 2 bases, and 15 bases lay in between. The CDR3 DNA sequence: TGTGCCAGCAGTGAAGACGGCCGGGGGAAGCCCTACGAGCAGTACTTC. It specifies CASSEDGRGKPYEQYF.

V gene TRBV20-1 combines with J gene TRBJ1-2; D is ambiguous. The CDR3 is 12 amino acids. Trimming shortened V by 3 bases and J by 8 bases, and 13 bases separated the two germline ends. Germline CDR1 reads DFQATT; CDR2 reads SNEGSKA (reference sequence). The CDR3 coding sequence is TGCAGTGCTAGTCCATTTGTGGGCGGCTACACCTTC. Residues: CSASPFVGGYTF.

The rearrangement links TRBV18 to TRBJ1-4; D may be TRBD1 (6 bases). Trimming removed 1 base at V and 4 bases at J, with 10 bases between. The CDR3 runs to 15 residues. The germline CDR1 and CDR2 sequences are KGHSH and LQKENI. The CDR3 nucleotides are TGTGCCAGCTCACCACGAACAGGGCTTAATGAAAAACTGTTTTTT. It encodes CASSPRTGLNEKLFF.

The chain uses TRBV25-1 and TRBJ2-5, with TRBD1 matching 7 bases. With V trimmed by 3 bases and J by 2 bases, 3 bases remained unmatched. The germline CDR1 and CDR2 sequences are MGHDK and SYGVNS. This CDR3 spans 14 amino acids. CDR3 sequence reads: CASSDPTGQETQYF. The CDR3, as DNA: TGTGCCAGCAGTGATCCGACAGGGCAAGAGACCCAGTACTTC.

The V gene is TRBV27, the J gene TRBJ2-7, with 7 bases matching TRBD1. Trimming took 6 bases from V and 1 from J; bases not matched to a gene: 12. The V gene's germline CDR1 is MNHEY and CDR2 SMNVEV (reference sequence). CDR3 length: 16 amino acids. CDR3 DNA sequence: TGTGCCAGCAGAACCCCACAGGGGCACACTTCCTACGAGCAGTACTTC. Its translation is CASRTPQGHTSYEQYF.

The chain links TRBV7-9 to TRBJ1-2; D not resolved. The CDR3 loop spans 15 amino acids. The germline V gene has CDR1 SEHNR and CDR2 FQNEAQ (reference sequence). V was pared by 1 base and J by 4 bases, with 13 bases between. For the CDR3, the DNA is TGTGCCAGCAGCTTAGACGGGGAACCATCCTATGGCTACACCTTC. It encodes CASSLDGEPSYGYTF.

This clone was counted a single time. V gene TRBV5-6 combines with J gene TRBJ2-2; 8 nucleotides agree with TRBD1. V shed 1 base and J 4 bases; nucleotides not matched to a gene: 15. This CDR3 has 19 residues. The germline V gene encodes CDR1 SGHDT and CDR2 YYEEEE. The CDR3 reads CASSLLVGTGSSRTGELFF. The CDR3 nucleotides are TGTGCCAGCAGCTTGCTAGTCGGGACAGGAAGCTCCCGCACCGGGGAGCTGTTTTTT.

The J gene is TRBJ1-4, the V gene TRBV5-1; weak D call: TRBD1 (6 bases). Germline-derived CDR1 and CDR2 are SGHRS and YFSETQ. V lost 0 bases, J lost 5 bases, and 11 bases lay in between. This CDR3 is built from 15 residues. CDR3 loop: CASSLEKGGNEKLFF. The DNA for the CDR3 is TGCGCCAGCAGCTTGGAGAAGGGGGGGAATGAAAAACTGTTTTTT.

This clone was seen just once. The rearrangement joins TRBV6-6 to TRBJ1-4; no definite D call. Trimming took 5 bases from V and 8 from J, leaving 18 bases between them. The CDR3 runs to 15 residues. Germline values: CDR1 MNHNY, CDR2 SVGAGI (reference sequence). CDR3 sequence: CASSLQTLYPEKLFF. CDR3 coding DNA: TGTGCCAGCAGTCTTCAGACTCTTTACCCCGAAAAACTGTTTTTT.

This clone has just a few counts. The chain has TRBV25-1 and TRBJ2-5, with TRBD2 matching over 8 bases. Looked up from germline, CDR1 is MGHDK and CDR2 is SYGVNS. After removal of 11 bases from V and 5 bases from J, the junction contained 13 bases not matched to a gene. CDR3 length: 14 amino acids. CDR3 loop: CAPEYRGGRETQYF. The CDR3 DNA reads TGTGCCCCCGAGTACCGGGGGGGCCGTGAGACCCAGTACTTC.

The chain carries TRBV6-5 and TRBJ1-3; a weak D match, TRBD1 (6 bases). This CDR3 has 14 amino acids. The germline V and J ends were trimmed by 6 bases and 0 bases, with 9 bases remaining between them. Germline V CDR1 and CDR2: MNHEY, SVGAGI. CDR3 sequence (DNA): TGTGCCAGCAGGGACAGAGACTCTGGAAACACCATATATTTT. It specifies CASRDRDSGNTIYF.

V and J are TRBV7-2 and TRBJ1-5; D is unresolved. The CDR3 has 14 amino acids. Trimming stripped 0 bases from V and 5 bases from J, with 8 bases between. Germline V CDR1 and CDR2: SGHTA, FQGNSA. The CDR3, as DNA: TGTGCCAGCAGCTTAGCGCGTGTGGATCAGCCCCAGCATTTT. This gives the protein CASSLARVDQPQHF.

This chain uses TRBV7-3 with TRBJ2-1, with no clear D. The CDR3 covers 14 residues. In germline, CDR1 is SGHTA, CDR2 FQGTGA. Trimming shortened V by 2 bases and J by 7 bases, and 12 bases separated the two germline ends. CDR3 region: CASSLPPAQNEQFF. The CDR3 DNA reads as TGTGCCAGCAGCTTACCTCCCGCACAGAATGAGCAGTTCTTC.

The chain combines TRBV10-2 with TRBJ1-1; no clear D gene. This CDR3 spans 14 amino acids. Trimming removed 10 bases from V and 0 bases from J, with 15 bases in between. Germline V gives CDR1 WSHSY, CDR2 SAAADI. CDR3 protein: CATQEDYVNTEAFF. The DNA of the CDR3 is TGCGCCACCCAGGAGGATTATGTGAACACTGAAGCTTTCTTT.

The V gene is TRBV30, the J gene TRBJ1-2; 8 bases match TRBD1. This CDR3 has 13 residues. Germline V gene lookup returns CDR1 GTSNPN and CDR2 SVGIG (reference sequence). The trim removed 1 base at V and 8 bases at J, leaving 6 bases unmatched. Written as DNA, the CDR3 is TGTGCCTGGAGTGAAGGACAGGGATTCGGCTACACCTTC. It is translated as CAWSEGQGFGYTF.

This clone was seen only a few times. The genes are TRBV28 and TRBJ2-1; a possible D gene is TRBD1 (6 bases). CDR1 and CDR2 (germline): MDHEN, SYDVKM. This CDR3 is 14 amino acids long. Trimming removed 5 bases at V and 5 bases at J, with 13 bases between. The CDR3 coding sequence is TGTGCCAGCAGTGCGTTTACAGGGAACAATGAGCAGTTCTTC. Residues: CASSAFTGNNEQFF.

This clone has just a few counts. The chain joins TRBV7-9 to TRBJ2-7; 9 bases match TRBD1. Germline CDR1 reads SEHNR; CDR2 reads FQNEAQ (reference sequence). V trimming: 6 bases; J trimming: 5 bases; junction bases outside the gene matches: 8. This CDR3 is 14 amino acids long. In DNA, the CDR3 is TGTGCCAGCAGAGGGGGACAGGGCGCACACGAGCAGTACTTC. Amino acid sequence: CASRGGQGAHEQYF. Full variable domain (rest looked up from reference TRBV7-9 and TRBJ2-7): DTGVSQNPRHKITKRGQNVTFRCDPISEHNRLYWYRQTLGQGPEFLTYFQNEAQLEKSRLLSDRFSAERPKGSFSTLEIQRTEQGDSAMYLCASRGGQGAHEQYFGPGTRLTVT.

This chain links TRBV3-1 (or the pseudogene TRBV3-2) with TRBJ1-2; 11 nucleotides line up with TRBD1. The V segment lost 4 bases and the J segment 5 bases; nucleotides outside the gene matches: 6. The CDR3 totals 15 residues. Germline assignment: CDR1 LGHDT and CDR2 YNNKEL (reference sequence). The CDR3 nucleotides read TGTGCCAGCAGCCTCGGACAGGGGGCGAGGTATGGCTACACCTTC. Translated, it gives CASSLGQGARYGYTF.

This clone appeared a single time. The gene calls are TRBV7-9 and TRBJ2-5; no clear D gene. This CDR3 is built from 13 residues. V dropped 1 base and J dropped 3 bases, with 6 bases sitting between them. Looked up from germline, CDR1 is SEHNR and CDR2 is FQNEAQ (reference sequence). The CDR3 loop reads CASSLVPKETQYF. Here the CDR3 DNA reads TGTGCCAGCAGCTTAGTCCCCAAAGAGACCCAGTACTTC.

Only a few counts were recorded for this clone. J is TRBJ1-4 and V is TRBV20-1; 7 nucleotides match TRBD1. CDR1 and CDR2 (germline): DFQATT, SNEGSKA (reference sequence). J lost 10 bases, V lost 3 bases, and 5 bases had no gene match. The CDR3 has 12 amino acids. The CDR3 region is CSASDRAGKLFF. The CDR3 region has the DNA TGCAGTGCTAGTGACAGGGCTGGAAAACTGTTTTTT.

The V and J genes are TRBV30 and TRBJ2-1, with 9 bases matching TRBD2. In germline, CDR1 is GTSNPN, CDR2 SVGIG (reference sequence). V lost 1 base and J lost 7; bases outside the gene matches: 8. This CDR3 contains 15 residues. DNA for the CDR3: TGTGCCTGGAGTGAGACGGCGGGGGGGAGGAATGAGCAGTTCTTC. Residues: CAWSETAGGRNEQFF.

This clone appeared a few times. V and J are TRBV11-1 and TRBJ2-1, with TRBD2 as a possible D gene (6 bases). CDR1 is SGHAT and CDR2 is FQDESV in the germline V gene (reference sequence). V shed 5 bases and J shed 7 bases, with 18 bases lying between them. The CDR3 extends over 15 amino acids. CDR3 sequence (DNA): TGTGCCAGCAGCCAATCACCCGGGACTGAAAATGAGCAGTTCTTC. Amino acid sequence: CASSQSPGTENEQFF.